The source of this T cell receptor (beta chain) is a study of PD-1 blockade in mismatch repair-deficient tumors (dated by TCRdb to 2015 to 2018). Some background on the complete study: Between September 2013 and September 2016, the trial enrolled approximately 91 consecutive patients with roughly eleven types of mismatch repair-deficient cancer, all of whom had received prior treatment and were progressing. Tumor-associated T cell clones were tracked in the peripheral blood of patients responding to PD-1 blockade by deep sequencing of TCR CDR3 regions.

Library construction relied on the immunoSEQ multiplex PCR assay. The table was pulled from immuneACCESS by TCRdb, which kept in-frame rearrangements only. Such tables lose some clones; where checked, under half of the loss comes from unresolved V genes, and the rest has no known cause. The sample includes around 62,000 clones, with around 73% observed a single time. The top ten clones comprise roughly 5.1% of the sample. On this clone: Its cognate antigen has yet to be identified. No much larger clone is present one base from it, and per-base qualities are unavailable.

Mismatch repair deficiency was established in every enrolled patient by polymerase chain reaction or immunohistochemistry. TCR sequencing was performed for a few patients who responded to pembrolizumab therapy. In the phase II trial, pembrolizumab PD-1 blockade was tested prospectively in advanced mismatch repair-deficient cancers, no matter which tissue of origin the cancers came from. Peripheral blood T cell samples were collected serially, before PD-1 blockade began and at several time points afterward. The timing of each blood sample was reported as weeks after the first dose of pembrolizumab. What the study reported, not specific to this receptor: Tumor-resident clones, often undetectable in blood before treatment, expanded rapidly after pembrolizumab and then contracted, generally before radiologic responses.

The V end loses 0 bases and the J end loses 2 bases, and a stretch of 17 bases separates them. For CDR1 and CDR2, the germline V gene (reference sequence) lists LNHNV and YYDKDF. The CDR3, from cysteine to phenylalanine, totals 18 residues. Only the CDR3 region is kept as DNA, spanning 54 bases read in frame from base 1. The sequence was obtained from an adult with mismatch repair-deficient cancer. The sequence links TRBV15 to TRBJ2-1, and TRBD1 may be the D gene, going by 6 matching bases. This specimen consisted of peripheral blood, obtained 2 weeks after starting pembrolizumab. CDR3 region: CATSRDLELRGPYNEQFF. The base sequence is TGTGCCACCAGCAGAGACCTAGAACTCAGGGGACCCTACAATGAGCAGTTCTTC.